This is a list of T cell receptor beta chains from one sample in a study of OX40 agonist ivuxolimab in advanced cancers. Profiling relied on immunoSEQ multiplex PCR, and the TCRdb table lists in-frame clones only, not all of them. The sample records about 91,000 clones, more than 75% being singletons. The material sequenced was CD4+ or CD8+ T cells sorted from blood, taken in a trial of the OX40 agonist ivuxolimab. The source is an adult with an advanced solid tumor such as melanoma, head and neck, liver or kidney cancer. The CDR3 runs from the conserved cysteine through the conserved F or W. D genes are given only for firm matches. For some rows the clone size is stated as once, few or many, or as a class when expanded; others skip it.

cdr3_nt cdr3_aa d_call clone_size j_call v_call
TGTGCCAGCAGGTACCAGGGAGTGGACGGCTACACCTTC CASRYQGVDGYTF . . TRBJ1-2 TRBV5-6
TGTGCCAGCTCACCGGGGGGGACTTCTGGGGCCAACGTCCTGACTTTC CASSPGGTSGANVLTF TRBD2 . TRBJ2-6 TRBV18
TGTGCCTGGAGTCTTAGGGGGCGCTCTGAAAAACTGTTTTTT CAWSLRGRSEKLFF TRBD1 . TRBJ1-4 TRBV30
TGTGCCAGCAGTGGGGGGGGACAGGGGTTAATAGCAAATCAGCCCCAGCATTTT CASSGGGQGLIANQPQHF TRBD1 . TRBJ1-5 TRBV2
TGTGCCAGCAGGTTGTTAGGGGAACACTACGAGCAGTACTTC CASRLLGEHYEQYF . . TRBJ2-7 TRBV28
TGTGCCAGCAGTGAAGTTGGGGGGGCAGGGACGCACTACGAGCAGTACTTC CASSEVGGAGTHYEQYF . . TRBJ2-7 TRBV6-1
TGTGCCAGCAGCTTAGACGGCCGCGGAAACACCATATATTTT CASSLDGRGNTIYF . many TRBJ1-3 TRBV11-2
TGTGCCAGCAGCACCCGGGACAGGGGAATGAACACTGAAGCTTTCTTT CASSTRDRGMNTEAFF . . TRBJ1-1 TRBV21-1
TGTGCCAGTAGTACGCCGGGACTAGAGGTTCATGAGCAGTTCTTC CASSTPGLEVHEQFF TRBD2 . TRBJ2-1 TRBV19
TGTGCCAGCAGTGAACAGGGCTACGAGCAGTACTTC CASSEQGYEQYF . . TRBJ2-7 TRBV6-1
TGCGCCAGCAGCCTACTCGGGAGGAAGAACACCGGGGAGCTGTTTTTT CASSLLGRKNTGELFF TRBD2 . TRBJ2-2 TRBV5-1
TGTGCCAGCAGTGAAGGGGGGGCGAGATTAGACGGGGACACTGAAGCTTTCTTT CASSEGGARLDGDTEAFF . . TRBJ1-1 TRBV6-1
TGCGCCAGCAGCCAAGAATATGGGGGTTTTTCCTCTGGAAACACCATATATTTT CASSQEYGGFSSGNTIYF . . TRBJ1-3 TRBV4-1
TGTGCCAGCAGCGACCCCAGGGGCACACAAGAGACCCAGTACTTC CASSDPRGTQETQYF . . TRBJ2-5 TRBV5-6
TGTGCCAGCAGGACGACTTGGGATGAGCAGTTCTTC CASRTTWDEQFF . . TRBJ2-1 TRBV6-5
TGTGCCAGCAGTCCAGGGGCAGGGACGGAGACCCAGTACTTC CASSPGAGTETQYF . . TRBJ2-5 TRBV27
TGTGCCAGCAGCTCGTTGACAGGGGGCAGAGGCACTGAAGCTTTCTTT CASSSLTGGRGTEAFF TRBD1 . TRBJ1-1 TRBV7-9
TGTGCCAGCAGACGGGCCTCCGATAGCACAGATACGCAGTATTTT CASRRASDSTDTQYF . . TRBJ2-3 TRBV5-4
TGTGCCAGCAGTTTTAGGGTCTACGAGCAGTACTTC CASSFRVYEQYF . . TRBJ2-7 TRBV6-1
TGTGCCAGTAATACAGGGGAGAGCTATGGCTACACCTTC CASNTGESYGYTF TRBD1 . TRBJ1-2 TRBV19
TGTGCCAGCAGTATCGGGACTTTCGCGAACACCGGGGAGCTGTTTTTT CASSIGTFANTGELFF . . TRBJ2-2 TRBV28
TGTGCCAGCAAAGCTAACTATGGCTACACCTTC CASKANYGYTF . . TRBJ1-2 TRBV5-6
TGTGCCAGCAGCTCTCTTGGGGACGCTTACTCCTACGAGCAGTACTTC CASSSLGDAYSYEQYF . . TRBJ2-7 TRBV11-1
TGTGCCAGCAGTTACGCTCTAGCGACCAACCAAGAGACCCAGTACTTC CASSYALATNQETQYF . once TRBJ2-5 TRBV6-5
TGTGCCAGCAGCCCAACCCCCATAGACAGGGGGCTTCGCAATGAGCAGTTCTTC CASSPTPIDRGLRNEQFF TRBD1 . TRBJ2-1 TRBV7-9
TGTGCCACCAGCGTACGACAGGGCTATGAAAAACTGTTTTTT CATSVRQGYEKLFF TRBD1 . TRBJ1-4 TRBV15
TGTGCCAGCAGCTTAGATGTTGGAGCGTTGCCCTATGGCTACACCTTC CASSLDVGALPYGYTF . medium-sized TRBJ1-2 TRBV11-3
TGTGCCAGTACCCCGGCGAGAGGGAGCACTGAAGCTTTCTTT CASTPARGSTEAFF . . TRBJ1-1 TRBV19
TGTGCCAGCAGCCCCCCGCGGGCGGGAGGGGATAATGAGCAGTTCTTC CASSPPRAGGDNEQFF TRBD2 . TRBJ2-1 TRBV4-2
TGCAGTGCTAGATCCACCGAGACCCAGTACTTC CSARSTETQYF . . TRBJ2-5 TRBV20-1
TGTGCCATCAGCCTAGCGGGAGCGAAAGATACGCAGTATTTT CAISLAGAKDTQYF TRBD2 . TRBJ2-3 TRBV10-3
TGTGCCAGCAGTCAAACCGGGGATTCCCCCGGAAACACCATATATTTT CASSQTGDSPGNTIYF . . TRBJ1-3 TRBV28
TGTGCCAGCAGCCGAAGGGCAGGGACTAGCGCAACCTACGAGCAGTACTTC CASSRRAGTSATYEQYF TRBD2 . TRBJ2-7 TRBV27
TGTGCCACCAGCAGTCGACAGGGGAACACTGAAGCTTTCTTT CATSSRQGNTEAFF TRBD1 . TRBJ1-1 TRBV15
TGCGCCAGCAGCTTGTGGCAGGGAAGCTCCTACGAGCAGTACTTC CASSLWQGSSYEQYF . . TRBJ2-7 TRBV5-1
TGCGCCAGCAGCCCTGTAGCGGTTAGGGCCACAGATACGCAGTATTTT CASSPVAVRATDTQYF . . TRBJ2-3 TRBV5-1
TGTGCCAGCAGTTTTCGGGGGGCCTATGGCTACACCTTC CASSFRGAYGYTF . once TRBJ1-2 TRBV27
TGTGCCACCGGGCGGGGACTATTAGAGACCCAGTACTTC CATGRGLLETQYF TRBD2 . TRBJ2-5 TRBV5-5
TGCGCCAGCAGCCCTACTAGCGGGACCGGGGGTGAGCAGTTCTTC CASSPTSGTGGEQFF TRBD2 . TRBJ2-1 TRBV5-1
TGTGCCAGCAGTGTAAGCGGGAGCAGATCTGGGGCCAACGTCCTGACTTTC CASSVSGSRSGANVLTF TRBD2 few TRBJ2-6 TRBV2
TGCGCCAGCAGCCAATTCTGGGATCTGCTCCCAGATACGCAGTATTTT CASSQFWDLLPDTQYF . once TRBJ2-3 TRBV4-1
TGTGCCAGCAGCCCCCCGGTCGGGGCTGACACTGAAGCTTTCTTT CASSPPVGADTEAFF . . TRBJ1-1 TRBV5-5
TGTGCCAGCAGCTTTCCGGGCAGCAACTATGGCTACACCTTC CASSFPGSNYGYTF . . TRBJ1-2 TRBV5-4
TGCAGCGTTCAGCTAGCGCAGAACACCGGGGAGCTGTTTTTT CSVQLAQNTGELFF . . TRBJ2-2 TRBV29-1
TGTGCCAGCAGTGGGGGGAGCTCTGGGGCCAACGTCCTGACTTTC CASSGGSSGANVLTF . . TRBJ2-6 TRBV6-1
TGTGCCAGCAGCTTGACGGGAGAAAAACTGTTTTTT CASSLTGEKLFF . . TRBJ1-4 TRBV7-2
TGTGCCAGCAGTGCGGAATCAGGGAATGAAAAACTGTTTTTT CASSAESGNEKLFF . few TRBJ1-4 TRBV27